Presented here are 8 T cell receptor beta chains from one specimen sequenced in a study of cytomegalovirus exposure and HLA in healthy donors. The PCR made use of 60 Vbeta and 13 Jbeta primers. Method: immunoSEQ multiplex PCR; TCRdb's copy keeps in-frame clones and lacks some. The repertoire includes around 150,000 clones, approximately 80% of them detected once, and roughly 1.4% sits in the top ten. Source material: PBMCs. These receptors were taken from a woman aged 18-30 years in good health and CMV-seronegative.

The chain combines TRBV19 with TRBJ1-1; no definite D call. The CDR3 is 14 amino acids. In germline, CDR1 is LNHDA, CDR2 SQIVND (reference sequence). Trimming removed 4 bases at V and 4 bases at J, with 13 bases between. CDR3 sequence reads: CASSKILEGTEAFF. The CDR3 DNA is TGTGCCAGTAGTAAGATCCTGGAGGGCACTGAAGCTTTCTTT.

This clone has more than one count but fewer than ten. V usage is TRBV30 and J usage is TRBJ1-2; possible D gene TRBD1, 5 bases. Trimming removed 1 base at V and 7 bases at J, with 16 bases between. The CDR3 loop spans 14 amino acids. Germline CDR1 is GTSNPN and CDR2 is SVGIG (reference sequence). The CDR3: CAWSEGAGMSGYTF. CDR3 nucleotide sequence: TGTGCCTGGAGTGAAGGAGCAGGGATGAGTGGCTACACCTTC.

This clone was recorded a few times. This chain links TRBV27 with TRBJ1-2; TRBD1 matches 9 bases. This CDR3 has 15 residues. CDR1 is MNHEY, CDR2 SMNVEV, per germline (reference sequence). J gave up 6 bases and V 6 bases, and 11 bases lay outside the gene matches. The CDR3 protein is CASRAYRGQVDGYTF. The CDR3 DNA follows: TGTGCCAGCAGGGCGTACAGGGGGCAAGTGGATGGCTACACCTTC.

V usage is TRBV29-1 and J usage is TRBJ2-7; 10 positions match TRBD1. The J segment lost 9 bases and the V segment lost 4 bases, leaving 21 bases of the junction unmatched. The CDR3 runs to 17 residues. The germline V gene has CDR1 SQVTM and CDR2 ANQGSEA. Written as DNA, the CDR3 is TGCAGCGTTGGGGGATCACCAAGGGGGACAGGGGAATATAGGCAGTACTTC. Its protein product is CSVGGSPRGTGEYRQYF.

This clone was observed a single time. This sequence joins TRBV29-1 and TRBJ2-7; D may be TRBD2 (6 bases). CDR3 size: 15 residues. Germline assignment: CDR1 SQVTM and CDR2 ANQGSEA. V lost 5 bases, J lost 6 bases, and 23 bases lay in between. This CDR3 reads CSVYSLVEGAGEQYF. The CDR3 region has the DNA TGCAGCGTTTACTCTTTGGTGGAGGGAGCGGGCGAGCAGTACTTC.

The chain employs TRBV5-1 and TRBJ1-4; D ambiguous. The CDR3 is 16 residues long. Germline CDR1 is SGHRS and CDR2 is YFSETQ. V was trimmed by 0 bases and J by 2 bases, leaving 11 bases between them. Here the CDR3 DNA reads TGCGCCAGCAGCTTGGCCGCGGTCAATACTAATGAAAAACTGTTTTTT. Protein sequence: CASSLAAVNTNEKLFF.

A word on this clone: The sample holds other DNA sequences that translate to the same CDR3. The chain couples TRBV19 to TRBJ1-3; TRBD1 matches 7 bases. The CDR3 extends over 15 amino acids. With V trimmed by 6 bases and J by 0 bases, 5 bases remained unmatched. Germline CDR1 reads LNHDA; CDR2 reads SQIVND (reference sequence). The CDR3 DNA follows: TGTGCCAGTAGACGGGACAGAAGCTCTGGAAACACCATATATTTT. Its protein is CASRRDRSSGNTIYF.

J is TRBJ1-2 and V is TRBV5-6, with 10 bases aligning to TRBD1. The CDR3 is 16 residues long. Per the germline V gene, CDR1 is SGHDT and CDR2 is YYEEEE. Trimming took 3 bases from V and 8 from J; bases not matched to a gene: 13. The CDR3 DNA reads TGTGCCAGCAGCTCAGCCCGGACAGGGGGATTTAGGGGCTACACCTTC. It translates to CASSSARTGGFRGYTF.